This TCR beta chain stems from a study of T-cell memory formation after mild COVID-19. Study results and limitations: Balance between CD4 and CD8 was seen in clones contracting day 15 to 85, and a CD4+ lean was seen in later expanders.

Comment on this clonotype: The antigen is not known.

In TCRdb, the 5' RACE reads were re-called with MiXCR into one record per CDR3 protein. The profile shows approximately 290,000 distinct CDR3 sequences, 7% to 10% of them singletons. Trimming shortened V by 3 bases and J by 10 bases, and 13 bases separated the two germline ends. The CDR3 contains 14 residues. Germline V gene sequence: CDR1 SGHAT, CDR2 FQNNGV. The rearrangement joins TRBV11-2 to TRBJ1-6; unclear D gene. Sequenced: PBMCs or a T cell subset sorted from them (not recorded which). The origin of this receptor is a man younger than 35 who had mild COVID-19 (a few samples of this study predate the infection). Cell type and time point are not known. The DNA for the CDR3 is TGTGCCAGCAGCTTTTCAAGTTTAGACTCACCCCTCCACTTT. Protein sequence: CASSFSSLDSPLHF.